The 23 T cell receptor beta chains reported below all come from one sample, sequenced in a study of relationships among human T cell subsets. From mRNA, alpha and beta CDR3 regions were amplified using semiquantitative ARM-PCR. ARM-PCR used tagged nested gene-specific primers, then communal superprimers for exponential amplification. TCRdb re-analysed the multiplex PCR reads in MiXCR, keeping a single row per CDR3 protein. This table has roughly 15,000 distinct CDR3 sequences, approximately 60% appearing once. CD4+ cells were positively selected first, then anti-CD25 beads isolated CD4+CD25+ regulatory T cells. Input material: Tregs sorted from blood. These receptors were obtained from a man in his forties in good health.

This sequence joins TRBV27 and TRBJ2-5; D unclear. Trimming took 6 bases from V and 7 from J, leaving 12 bases between them. In germline, CDR1 is MNHEY, CDR2 SMNVEV (reference sequence). This CDR3 is 12 amino acids long. CDR3 nucleotide sequence: TGTGCCAGCAGCACTCCAGTTGGGACCCAGTACTTC. Encoded protein: CASSTPVGTQYF.

This chain connects TRBV6-5 to TRBJ2-5, with a weak D call TRBD2 (6 bases). CDR3 length: 16 amino acids. Germline values: CDR1 MNHEY, CDR2 SVGAGI. V shed 7 bases and J shed 4 bases, with 22 bases lying between them. Here the CDR3 reads CASKGGAARRGETQYF. The CDR3 nucleotides are TGTGCCAGCAAGGGAGGAGCAGCTCGGAGGGGAGAGACCCAGTACTTC.

This clonotype was detected once. V usage is TRBV28 and J usage is TRBJ1-4, with a weak D call TRBD1 (6 bases). The CDR3 covers 14 residues. Per germline, CDR1 MDHEN and CDR2 SYDVKM. Trimming shortened V by 6 bases and J by 8 bases, and 16 bases separated the two germline ends. Here the CDR3 reads CASSFGRGTEKLFF. DNA for the CDR3: TGTGCCAGCAGCTTCGGAAGGGGGACCGAAAAACTGTTTTTT.

The rearrangement uses TRBV28 and TRBJ1-1, with TRBD1 matching 7 bases. Germline CDR1 is MDHEN and CDR2 is SYDVKM. CDR3 length: 15 residues. Trimming cost V 1 base and J 3 bases; bases outside gene matches: 5. For the CDR3, the DNA is TGTGCCAGCAGTTTATTAAGGGGGCTTCACACTGAAGCTTTCTTT. This sequence encodes CASSLLRGLHTEAFF.

This chain links TRBV27 with TRBJ2-6; no clear D. CDR1 is MNHEY, CDR2 SMNVEV, per germline (reference sequence). V dropped 5 bases and J dropped 0 bases, with 8 bases sitting between them. The length of the CDR3 is 15 residues. The chain's CDR3 is CASSDPGSGANVLTF. For the CDR3, the DNA is TGTGCCAGCAGTGATCCGGGCTCTGGGGCCAACGTCCTGACTTTC.

The chain uses TRBV11-2 and TRBJ1-1, with D unclear. Germline values: CDR1 SGHAT, CDR2 FQNNGV. V was pared by 0 bases and J by 3 bases, with 2 bases between. This CDR3 is built from 12 residues. As DNA, the CDR3 is TGTGCCAGCAGCTTAGATGACACTGAAGCTTTCTTT. It translates to CASSLDDTEAFF.

This chain connects TRBV28 to TRBJ1-3; D is undetermined. Germline CDR1 MDHEN, CDR2 SYDVKM. V shed 5 bases and J shed 0 bases, with 14 bases lying between them. This CDR3 is 16 amino acids long. CDR3 nucleotide sequence: TGTGCCAGCAGTAGCCCACACCGCTTCTCTGGAAACACCATATATTTT. Its protein is CASSSPHRFSGNTIYF.

V gene TRBV2 combines with J gene TRBJ2-7, with 7 bases matching TRBD2. The CDR3 is made up of 15 amino acids. CDR1 SNHLY and CDR2 FYNNEI come from the germline V gene. V gave up 1 base and J gave up 0 bases; unmatched junction bases: 3. The chain's CDR3 is CASSEVGGSSYEQYF. The CDR3 DNA sequence: TGTGCCAGCAGTGAAGTGGGGGGGAGCTCCTACGAGCAGTACTTC.

A remark on this clonotype: The missing conserved phenylalanine or tryptophan at the end of this CDR3 makes a read error likely. This chain links TRBV12-3 or TRBV12-4 with TRBJ2-7, with 9 bases lining up with TRBD1. V was clipped by 4 bases and J by 2 bases; unmatched bases: 3. CDR3 length equals 14 residues. CDR3 amino acids: CASSWDRAPYEQYL. The CDR3 DNA reads as TGTGCCAGCAGTTGGGACAGGGCGCCCTACGAGCAGTACCTC.

The chain recombines TRBV5-6 with TRBJ2-7, with 7 nucleotides matching TRBD1. Germline V gene data show CDR1 as SGHDT and CDR2 as YYEEEE. V lost 5 bases and J lost 0; bases outside the gene matches: 8. The CDR3 consists of 15 residues. In DNA, the CDR3 is TGTGCCAGCAGACTGACAGGGTCCCTCTCCTACGAGCAGTACTTC. Protein product: CASRLTGSLSYEQYF.

The CDR3 nucleotides read TGTGCCAGCAGCTTAGACGGGCCCACAGATACGCAGTATTTT. Encoded protein: CASSLDGPTDTQYF. V usage is TRBV7-2 and J usage is TRBJ2-3; D call uncertain. V was cut by 1 base and J by 2 bases, with 7 bases left in between. Germline V gives CDR1 SGHTA, CDR2 FQGNSA. The CDR3 has 14 residues.

V usage is TRBV5-5 and J usage is TRBJ2-4; D not certain. V lost 0 bases and J lost 6, with 4 bases in between. The CDR3 has 12 residues. CDR1 SGHKS and CDR2 YYEKEE come from the germline V gene (reference sequence). CDR3 sequence reads: CASSLDLNIQYF. The CDR3 coding sequence is TGTGCCAGCAGCTTGGACTTAAACATTCAGTACTTC.

This chain uses TRBV4-1 with TRBJ1-2; 7 bases align to TRBD1. V lost 2 bases to trimming and J lost 3 bases; unmatched junction nucleotides: 9. The CDR3 is made up of 16 amino acids. The germline V gene encodes CDR1 MGHRA and CDR2 YSYEKL. CDR3: CASSQLGRTGDYGYTF. DNA for the CDR3: TGCGCCAGCAGCCAACTGGGCCGGACAGGCGACTATGGCTACACCTTC.

This chain joins TRBV29-1 and TRBJ1-2, with D possibly matching TRBD1 (6 bases). There are 16 residues in the CDR3. CDR1 is SQVTM and CDR2 is ANQGSEA in the germline V gene. The V and J ends lost 1 base and 1 base respectively, with 16 bases between them. The CDR3: CSVEAARQDNNYGYTF. Here the CDR3 DNA reads TGCAGCGTTGAAGCCGCTCGACAGGACAATAACTATGGCTACACCTTC.

The chain carries TRBV20-1 and TRBJ2-3; 10 nucleotides match TRBD2. This CDR3 spans 16 amino acids. CDR1 DFQATT and CDR2 SNEGSKA come from the germline V gene (reference sequence). J gave up 5 bases and V 2 bases, and 10 bases lay outside the gene matches. CDR3 protein: CSARFLAGEVKDTQYF. The CDR3 DNA reads as TGCAGTGCTAGATTTCTAGCGGGAGAGGTGAAAGATACGCAGTATTTT.

J is TRBJ2-7 and V is TRBV6-5, with 8 bases aligning to TRBD2. This CDR3 region has 15 residues. The germline V gene encodes CDR1 MNHEY and CDR2 SVGAGI. V was pared by 2 bases and J by 4 bases, with 7 bases of the junction left unmatched. The CDR3 DNA reads as TGTGCCAGCAGTTACCTTCGGGGGGGAGGGTACGAGCAGTACTTC. This gives the protein CASSYLRGGGYEQYF.

The chain joins TRBV28 to TRBJ2-6, with D perhaps TRBD1 (6 bases). Between the trimmed V and J ends, which lost 10 bases and 0 bases, there was a span of 13 bases. The length of the CDR3 is 15 residues. Germline V gives CDR1 MDHEN, CDR2 SYDVKM. The CDR3 region has the DNA TGTGCCACACGGGACACCAACTCTGGGGCCAACGTCCTGACTTTC. Its translation: CATRDTNSGANVLTF.

This clonotype showed up just a few times. This chain joins TRBV5-1 and TRBJ1-1, with a tentative D call TRBD1 (6 bases). The germline V and J ends were trimmed by 3 bases and 0 bases, with 9 bases remaining between them. Germline CDR1 is SGHRS and CDR2 is YFSETQ. CDR3 length: 14 residues. The CDR3 DNA follows: TGCGCCAGCAGCTCACAGGGAATGAACACTGAAGCTTTCTTT. Translating gives CASSSQGMNTEAFF.

This clonotype was observed a handful of times. The rearrangement joins TRBV11-3 to TRBJ1-1; no reliable D call. Germline V gene sequence: CDR1 SGHNT, CDR2 YENEEA. The V end was cut by 0 bases, the J end by 4 bases, with 3 bases between. This CDR3 contains 12 residues. The DNA of the CDR3 is TGTGCCAGCAGCTTAGACGGCACTGAAGCTTTCTTT. It is translated as CASSLDGTEAFF. The full variable domain, rest sourced from reference TRBV11-3 and TRBJ1-1, is EAGVVQSPRYKIIEKKQPVAFWCNPISGHNTLYWYLQNLGQGPELLIRYENEEAVDDSQLPKDRFSAERLKGVDSTLKIQPAELGDSAVYLCASSLDGTEAFFGQGTRLTVV.

Comments on this clonotype: A read error may produce the germline difference seen at one junction end. The chain couples TRBV4-1 to TRBJ1-6; D not certain. The CDR3 is made up of 14 amino acids. Germline V gene lookup returns CDR1 MGHRA and CDR2 YSYEKL. The CDR3 DNA sequence: TGCGCCGGCAGTGCTCTCCCCTCGGGGTCACCCCTCCACTTT. This gives the protein CAGSALPSGSPLHF.

This clonotype was counted between two and nine times. The chain has TRBV10-3 and TRBJ2-5; 7 nucleotides align to TRBD2. CDR3 length: 14 residues. Germline V gene data show CDR1 as ENHRY and CDR2 as SYGVKD. The ends lost 0 bases at V and 2 bases at J; junction bases unmatched: 0. DNA of the CDR3: TGTGCCATCAGTGAGTCGGGGGGGCAAGAGACCCAGTACTTC. Its protein product is CAISESGGQETQYF.

The chain joins TRBV2 to TRBJ1-6; no definite D call. Germline CDR1 reads SNHLY; CDR2 reads FYNNEI. The V and J ends lost 7 bases and 8 bases respectively, with 18 bases between them. CDR3 length: 15 amino acids. The CDR3 DNA sequence: TGTGCCAGCAATCCGACCAAAGAATCATATTCACCCCTCCACTTT. Its protein product is CASNPTKESYSPLHF. Full variable domain (remainder filled in from reference TRBV2 and TRBJ1-6): EPEVTQTPSHQVTQMGQEVILRCVPISNHLYFYWYRQILGQKVEFLVSFYNNEISEKSEIFDDQFSVERPDGSNFTLKIRSTKLEDSAMYFCASNPTKESYSPLHFGNGTRLTVT.

This chain joins TRBV6-5 and TRBJ2-7, with TRBD2 as a possible D gene (5 bases). The CDR3 is 13 amino acids. V lost 5 bases and J lost 0, with 8 bases in between. Germline CDR1 reads MNHEY; CDR2 reads SVGAGI. The CDR3 DNA follows: TGTGCCAGCAGTGCTAGCCACTCCTACGAGCAGTACTTC. It yields the protein CASSASHSYEQYF.